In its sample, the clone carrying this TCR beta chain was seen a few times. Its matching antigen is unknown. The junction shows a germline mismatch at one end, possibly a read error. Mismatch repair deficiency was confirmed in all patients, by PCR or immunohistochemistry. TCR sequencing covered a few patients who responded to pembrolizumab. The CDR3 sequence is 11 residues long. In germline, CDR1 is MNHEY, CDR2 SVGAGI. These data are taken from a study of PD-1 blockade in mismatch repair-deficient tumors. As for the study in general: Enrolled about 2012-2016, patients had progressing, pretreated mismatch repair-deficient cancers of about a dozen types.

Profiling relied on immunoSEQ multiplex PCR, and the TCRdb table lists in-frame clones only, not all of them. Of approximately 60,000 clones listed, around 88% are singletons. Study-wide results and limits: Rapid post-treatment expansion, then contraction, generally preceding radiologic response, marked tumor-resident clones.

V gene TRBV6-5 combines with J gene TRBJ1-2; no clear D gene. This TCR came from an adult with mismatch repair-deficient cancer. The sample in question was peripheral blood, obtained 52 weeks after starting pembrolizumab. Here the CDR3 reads CASRYLDGYTF. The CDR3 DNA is TGTGCCAGCAGGTACTTGGATGGCTACACCTTC.